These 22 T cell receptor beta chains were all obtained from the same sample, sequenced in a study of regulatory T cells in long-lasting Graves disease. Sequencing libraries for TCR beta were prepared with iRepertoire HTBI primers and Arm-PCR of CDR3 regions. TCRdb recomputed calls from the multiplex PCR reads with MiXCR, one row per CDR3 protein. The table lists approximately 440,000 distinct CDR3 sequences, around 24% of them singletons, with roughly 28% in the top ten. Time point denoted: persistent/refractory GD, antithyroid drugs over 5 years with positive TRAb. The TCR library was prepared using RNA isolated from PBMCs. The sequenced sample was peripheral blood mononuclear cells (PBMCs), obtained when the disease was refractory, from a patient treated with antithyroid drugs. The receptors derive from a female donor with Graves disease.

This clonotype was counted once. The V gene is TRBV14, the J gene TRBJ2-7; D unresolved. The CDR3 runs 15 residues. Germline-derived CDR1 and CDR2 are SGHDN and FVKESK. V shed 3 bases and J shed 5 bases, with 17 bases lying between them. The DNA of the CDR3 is TGTGCCAGCAGCCAGACCCCGGGCCCTCGCCACGAGCAGTACTTC. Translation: CASSQTPGPRHEQYF.

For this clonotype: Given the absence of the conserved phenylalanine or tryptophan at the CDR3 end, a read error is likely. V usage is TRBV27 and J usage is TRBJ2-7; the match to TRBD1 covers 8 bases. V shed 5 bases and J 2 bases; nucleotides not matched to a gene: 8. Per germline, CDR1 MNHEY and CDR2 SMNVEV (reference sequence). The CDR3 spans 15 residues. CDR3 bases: TGTGCCAGCAGTCCCCTCCTGGGACAGGCCTACGAGCAGTACCTC. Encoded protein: CASSPLLGQAYEQYL.

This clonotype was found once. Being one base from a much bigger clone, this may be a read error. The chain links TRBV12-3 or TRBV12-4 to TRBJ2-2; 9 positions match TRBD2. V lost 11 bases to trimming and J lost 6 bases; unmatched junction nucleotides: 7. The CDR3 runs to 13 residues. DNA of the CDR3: TGTGCCGTGGGGACTAGCCAACCCGGGGAGCTGTTTTTT. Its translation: CAVGTSQPGELFF.

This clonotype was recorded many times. Here the CDR3 DNA reads TGTGCCACATCAGTGCCACCCCAAGAGACCCAGTACTTC. Amino acids: CATSVPPQETQYF. The chain employs TRBV24-1 and TRBJ2-5; D remains unclear. Trimming left V 10 bases short and J 1 base short, with 12 bases between. Germline values: CDR1 KGHDR, CDR2 SFDVKD. The CDR3 runs 13 residues.

CDR3 amino acids: CATSRDPGGTPYEQYF. Here the CDR3 DNA reads TGTGCCACCAGCAGAGATCCAGGCGGGACCCCCTACGAGCAGTACTTC. The chain combines TRBV15 with TRBJ2-7, with D maybe TRBD2 (6 bases). The V gene's germline CDR1 is LNHNV and CDR2 YYDKDF (reference sequence). The CDR3 spans 16 residues. Between the trimmed V and J ends, which lost 0 bases and 2 bases, there was a span of 14 bases.

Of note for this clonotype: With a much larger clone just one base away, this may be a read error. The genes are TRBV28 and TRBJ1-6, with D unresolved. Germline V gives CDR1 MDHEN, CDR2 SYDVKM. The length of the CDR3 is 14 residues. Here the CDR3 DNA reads TGTGCCAGCAGTTCCATCTCGCGGAATTCACCCCCCCACTTT. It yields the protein CASSSISRNSPPHF.

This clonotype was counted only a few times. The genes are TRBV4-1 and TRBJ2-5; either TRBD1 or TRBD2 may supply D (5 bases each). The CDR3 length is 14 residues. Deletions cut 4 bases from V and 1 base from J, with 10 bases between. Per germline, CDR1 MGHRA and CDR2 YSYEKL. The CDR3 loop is CASSLRDGQETQYF. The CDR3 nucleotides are TGCGCCAGCAGCCTCCGGGACGGCCAAGAGACCCAGTACTTC.

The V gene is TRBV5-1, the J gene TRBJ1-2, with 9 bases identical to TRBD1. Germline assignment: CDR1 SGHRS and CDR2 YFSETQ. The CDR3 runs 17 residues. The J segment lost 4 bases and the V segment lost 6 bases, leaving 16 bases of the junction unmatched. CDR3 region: CASTTGGTGVGSYGYTF. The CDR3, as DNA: TGCGCCAGCACTACAGGGGGCACCGGAGTCGGCTCCTATGGCTACACCTTC.

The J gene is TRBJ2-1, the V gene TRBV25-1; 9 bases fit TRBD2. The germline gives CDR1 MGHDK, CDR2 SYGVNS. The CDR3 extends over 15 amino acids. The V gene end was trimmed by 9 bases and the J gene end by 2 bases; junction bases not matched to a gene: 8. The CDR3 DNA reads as TGTGCCAGGAAAATGGGACTAGCCCCCTACAATGAGCAGTTCTTC. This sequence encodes CARKMGLAPYNEQFF.

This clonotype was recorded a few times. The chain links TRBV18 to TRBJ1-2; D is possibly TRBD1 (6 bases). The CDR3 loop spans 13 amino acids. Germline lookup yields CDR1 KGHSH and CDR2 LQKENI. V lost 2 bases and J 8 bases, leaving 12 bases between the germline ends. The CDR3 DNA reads TGTGCCAGCTCACCAGCAGGGGATAAAGGCTACACCTTC. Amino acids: CASSPAGDKGYTF.

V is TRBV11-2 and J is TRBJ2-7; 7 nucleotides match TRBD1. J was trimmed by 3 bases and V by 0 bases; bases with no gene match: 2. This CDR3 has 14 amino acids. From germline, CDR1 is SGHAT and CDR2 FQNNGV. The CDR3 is CASSLDPGGYEQYF. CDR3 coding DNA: TGTGCCAGCAGCTTAGATCCAGGGGGCTACGAGCAGTACTTC.

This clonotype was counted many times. CDR3 DNA sequence: TGTGCCAGCAGTTATCGGGGGGGGAACACCGGGGAGCTGTTTTTT. This sequence encodes CASSYRGGNTGELFF. This rearrangement joins TRBV12-3 or TRBV12-4 to TRBJ2-2, with 8 bases lining up with TRBD2. The CDR3 extends over 15 amino acids. With 4 bases clipped from V and 1 base from J, the junction kept 2 bases outside the gene matches.

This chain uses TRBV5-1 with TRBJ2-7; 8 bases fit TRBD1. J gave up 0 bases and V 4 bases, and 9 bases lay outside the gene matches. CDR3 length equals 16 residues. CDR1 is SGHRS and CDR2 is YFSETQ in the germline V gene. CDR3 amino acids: CASSGTTGGGSYEQYF. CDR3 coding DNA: TGCGCCAGCAGCGGAACTACAGGGGGAGGCTCCTACGAGCAGTACTTC.

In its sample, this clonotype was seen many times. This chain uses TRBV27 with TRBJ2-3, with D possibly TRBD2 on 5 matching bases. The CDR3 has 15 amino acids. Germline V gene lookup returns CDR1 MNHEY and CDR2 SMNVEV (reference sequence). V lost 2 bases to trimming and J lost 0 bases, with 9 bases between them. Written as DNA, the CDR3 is TGTGCCAGCAGTTTAGGGAGCCTGAGCACAGATACGCAGTATTTT. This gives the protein CASSLGSLSTDTQYF.

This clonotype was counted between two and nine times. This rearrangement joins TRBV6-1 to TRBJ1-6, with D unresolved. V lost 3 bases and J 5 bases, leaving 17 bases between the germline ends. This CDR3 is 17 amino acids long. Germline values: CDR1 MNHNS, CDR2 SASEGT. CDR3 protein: CASSDSSARLNNSPLHF. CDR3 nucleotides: TGTGCCAGCAGTGATTCATCAGCCCGCTTAAATAATTCACCCCTCCACTTT.

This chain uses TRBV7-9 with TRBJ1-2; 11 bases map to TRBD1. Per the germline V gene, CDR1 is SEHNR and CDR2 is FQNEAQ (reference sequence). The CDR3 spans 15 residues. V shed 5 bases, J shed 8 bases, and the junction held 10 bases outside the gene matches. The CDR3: CASSLGTGGTDGYTF. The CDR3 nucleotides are TGTGCCAGCAGCCTCGGGACAGGGGGGACCGACGGCTACACCTTC.

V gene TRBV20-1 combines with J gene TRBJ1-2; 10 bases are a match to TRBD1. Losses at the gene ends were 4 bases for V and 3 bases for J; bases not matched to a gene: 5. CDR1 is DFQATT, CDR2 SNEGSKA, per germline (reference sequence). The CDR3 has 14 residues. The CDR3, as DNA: TGCAGTGCTAAGCCCGGGACAGGGGACTATGGCTACACCTTC. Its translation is CSAKPGTGDYGYTF.

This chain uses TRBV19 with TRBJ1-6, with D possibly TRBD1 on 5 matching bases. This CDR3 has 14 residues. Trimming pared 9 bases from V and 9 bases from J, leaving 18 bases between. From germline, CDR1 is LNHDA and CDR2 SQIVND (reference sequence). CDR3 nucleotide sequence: TGTGCCAGCGCAAGGGGAGGGGAGGGTTCACCCCTCCACTTT. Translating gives CASARGGEGSPLHF.

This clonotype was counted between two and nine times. The CDR3, as DNA: TGTGCCACCAGTGATTTGTCTGTGGGAGGGCCCTCAGATACGCAGTATTTT. Translating it yields CATSDLSVGGPSDTQYF. The chain employs TRBV24-1 and TRBJ2-3, with 7 bases identical to TRBD2. This CDR3 has 17 residues. Germline CDR1 KGHDR, CDR2 SFDVKD. After removal of 0 bases from V and 4 bases from J, the junction contained 9 bases not matched to a gene.

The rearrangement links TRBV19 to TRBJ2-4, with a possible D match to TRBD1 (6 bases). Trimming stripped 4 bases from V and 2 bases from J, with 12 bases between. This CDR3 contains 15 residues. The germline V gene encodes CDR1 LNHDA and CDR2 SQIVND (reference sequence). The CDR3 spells CASSTLGATKNIQYF. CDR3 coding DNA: TGTGCCAGTAGTACGCTGGGGGCGACCAAAAACATTCAGTACTTC. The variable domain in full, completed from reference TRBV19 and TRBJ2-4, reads DGGITQSPKYLFRKEGQNVTLSCEQNLNHDAMYWYRQDPGQGLRLIYYSQIVNDFQKGDIAEGYSVSREKKESFPLTVTSAQKNPTAFYLCASSTLGATKNIQYFGAGTRLSVL.

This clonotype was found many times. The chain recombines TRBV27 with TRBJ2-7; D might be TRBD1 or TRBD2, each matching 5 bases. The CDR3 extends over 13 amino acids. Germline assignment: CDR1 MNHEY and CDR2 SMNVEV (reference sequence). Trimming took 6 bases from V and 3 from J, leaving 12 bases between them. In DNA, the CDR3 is TGTGCCAGCAGCCCAACAGGAGGCTACGAGCAGTACTTC. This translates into CASSPTGGYEQYF.

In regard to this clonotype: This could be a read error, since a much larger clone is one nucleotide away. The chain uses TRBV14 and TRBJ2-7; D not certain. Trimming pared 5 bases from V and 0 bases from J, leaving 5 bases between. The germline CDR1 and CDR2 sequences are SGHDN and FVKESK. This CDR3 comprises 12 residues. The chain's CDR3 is CASSWTSYEQYF. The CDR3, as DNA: TGTGCCAGCAGCTGGACCTCCTACGAGCAGTACTTC.